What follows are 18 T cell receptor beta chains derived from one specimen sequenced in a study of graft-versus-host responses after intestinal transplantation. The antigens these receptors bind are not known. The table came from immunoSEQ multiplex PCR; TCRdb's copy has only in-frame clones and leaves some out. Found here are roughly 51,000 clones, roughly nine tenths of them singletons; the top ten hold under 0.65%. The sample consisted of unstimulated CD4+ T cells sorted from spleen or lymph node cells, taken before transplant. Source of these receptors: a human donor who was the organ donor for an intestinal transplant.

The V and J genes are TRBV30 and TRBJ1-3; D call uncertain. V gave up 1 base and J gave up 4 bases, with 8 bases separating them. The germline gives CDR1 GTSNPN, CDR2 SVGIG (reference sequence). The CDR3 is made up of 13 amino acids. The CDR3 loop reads CAWSGASGNTIYF. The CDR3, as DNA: TGTGCCTGGAGTGGAGCCTCCGGAAACACCATATATTTT. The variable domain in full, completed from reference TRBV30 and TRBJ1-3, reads SQTIHQWPATLVQPVGSPLSLECTVEGTSNPNLYWYRQAAGRGLQLLFYSVGIGQISSEVPQNLSASRPQDRQFILSSKKLLLSDSGFYLCAWSGASGNTIYFGEGSWLTVV.

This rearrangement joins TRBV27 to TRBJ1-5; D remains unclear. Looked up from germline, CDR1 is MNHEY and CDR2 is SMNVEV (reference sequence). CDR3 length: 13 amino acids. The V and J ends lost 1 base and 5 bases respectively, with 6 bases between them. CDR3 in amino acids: CASSLYEDQPQHF. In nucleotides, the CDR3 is TGTGCCAGCAGTTTATATGAGGATCAGCCCCAGCATTTT.

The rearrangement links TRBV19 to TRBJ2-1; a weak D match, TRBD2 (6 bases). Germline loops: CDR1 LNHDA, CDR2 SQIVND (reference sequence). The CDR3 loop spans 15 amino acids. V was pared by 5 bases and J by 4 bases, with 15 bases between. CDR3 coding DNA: TGTGCCAGTAGTGAGGCGGGAATTGCTTACAATGAGCAGTTCTTC. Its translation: CASSEAGIAYNEQFF.

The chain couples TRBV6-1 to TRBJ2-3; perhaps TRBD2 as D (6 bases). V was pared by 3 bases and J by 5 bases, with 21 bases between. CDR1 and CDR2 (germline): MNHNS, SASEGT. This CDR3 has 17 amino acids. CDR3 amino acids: CASSDRTVVAGIDTQYF. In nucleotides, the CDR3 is TGTGCCAGCAGTGATAGGACCGTGGTTGCGGGAATAGATACGCAGTATTTT.

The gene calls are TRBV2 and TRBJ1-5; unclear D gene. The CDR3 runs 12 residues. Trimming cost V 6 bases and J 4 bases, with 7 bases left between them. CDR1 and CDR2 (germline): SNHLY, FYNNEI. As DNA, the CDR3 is TGTGCCAGCAGCTCAGGAAATCAGCCCCAGCATTTT. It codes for CASSSGNQPQHF.

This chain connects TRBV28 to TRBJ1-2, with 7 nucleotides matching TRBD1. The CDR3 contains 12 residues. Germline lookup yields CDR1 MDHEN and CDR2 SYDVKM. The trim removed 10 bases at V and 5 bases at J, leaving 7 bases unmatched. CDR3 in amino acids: CATEGGGYGYTF. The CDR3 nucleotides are TGTGCCACCGAAGGGGGCGGATATGGCTACACCTTC.

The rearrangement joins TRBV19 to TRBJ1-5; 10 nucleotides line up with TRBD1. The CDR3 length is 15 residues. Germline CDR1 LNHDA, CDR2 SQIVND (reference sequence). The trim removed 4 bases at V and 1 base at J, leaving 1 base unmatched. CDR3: CASSRQGASNQPQHF. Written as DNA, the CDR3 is TGTGCCAGTAGTAGACAGGGGGCGAGCAATCAGCCCCAGCATTTT.

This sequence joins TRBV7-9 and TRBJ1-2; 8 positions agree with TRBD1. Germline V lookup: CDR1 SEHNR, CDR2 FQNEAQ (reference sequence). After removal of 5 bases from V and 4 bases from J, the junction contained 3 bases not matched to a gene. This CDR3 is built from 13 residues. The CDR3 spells CASSPGQAYGYTF. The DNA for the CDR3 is TGTGCCAGCAGCCCGGGACAGGCCTATGGCTACACCTTC.

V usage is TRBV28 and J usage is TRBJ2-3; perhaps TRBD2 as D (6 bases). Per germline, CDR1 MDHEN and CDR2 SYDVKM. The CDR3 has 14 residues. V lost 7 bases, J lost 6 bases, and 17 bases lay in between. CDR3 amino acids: CASTSDGRRDTQYF. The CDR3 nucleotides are TGTGCCAGCACTTCAGACGGGAGACGGGATACGCAGTATTTT. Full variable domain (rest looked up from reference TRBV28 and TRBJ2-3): DVKVTQSSRYLVKRTGEKVFLECVQDMDHENMFWYRQDPGLGLRLIYFSYDVKMKEKGDIPEGYSVSREKKERFSLILESASTNQTSMYLCASTSDGRRDTQYFGPGTRLTVL.

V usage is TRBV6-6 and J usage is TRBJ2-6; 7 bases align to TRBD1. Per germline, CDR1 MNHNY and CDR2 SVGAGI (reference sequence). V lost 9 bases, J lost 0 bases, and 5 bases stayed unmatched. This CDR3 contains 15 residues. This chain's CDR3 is CASGQASSGANVLTF. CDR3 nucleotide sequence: TGTGCCAGTGGACAGGCAAGCTCTGGGGCCAACGTCCTGACTTTC.

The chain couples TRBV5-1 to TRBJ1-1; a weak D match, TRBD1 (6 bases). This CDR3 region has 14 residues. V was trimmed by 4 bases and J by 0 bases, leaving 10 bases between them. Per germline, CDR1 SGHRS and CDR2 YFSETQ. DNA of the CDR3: TGCGCCAGCAGCCCGGACAGAATGAACACTGAAGCTTTCTTT. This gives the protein CASSPDRMNTEAFF.

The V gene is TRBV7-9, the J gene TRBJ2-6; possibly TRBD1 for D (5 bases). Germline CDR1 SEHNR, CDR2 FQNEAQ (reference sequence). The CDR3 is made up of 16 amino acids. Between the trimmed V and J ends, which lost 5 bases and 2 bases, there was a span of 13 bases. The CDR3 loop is CASSPYRTPGANVLTF. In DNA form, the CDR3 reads TGTGCCAGCAGCCCTTACAGGACCCCTGGGGCCAACGTCCTGACTTTC.

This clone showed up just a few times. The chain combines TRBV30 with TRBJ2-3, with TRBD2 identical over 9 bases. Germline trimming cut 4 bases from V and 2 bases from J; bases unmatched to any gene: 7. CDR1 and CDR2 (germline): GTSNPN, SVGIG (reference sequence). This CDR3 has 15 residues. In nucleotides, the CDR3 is TGTGCCTGGACCCGGGGCGGGAGGGCCACAGATACGCAGTATTTT. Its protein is CAWTRGGRATDTQYF.

The CDR3 nucleotides are TGTGCCAGTCGGGGCAGGGCTAGCGGGGGTGGCTGGGAGACCCAGTACTTC. It translates to CASRGRASGGGWETQYF. The chain combines TRBV7-2 with TRBJ2-5; 10 bases line up with TRBD2. Germline V gene sequence: CDR1 SGHTA, CDR2 FQGNSA. J lost 5 bases, V lost 9 bases, and 18 bases had no gene match. The CDR3 extends over 17 amino acids.

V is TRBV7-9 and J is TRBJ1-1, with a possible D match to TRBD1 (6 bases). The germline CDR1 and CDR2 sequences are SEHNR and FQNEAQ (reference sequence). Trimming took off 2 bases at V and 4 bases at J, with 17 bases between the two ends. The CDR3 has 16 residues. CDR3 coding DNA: TGTGCCAGCAGCTTAACTGGCGGGGGCGGGCGCACTGAAGCTTTCTTT. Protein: CASSLTGGGGRTEAFF.

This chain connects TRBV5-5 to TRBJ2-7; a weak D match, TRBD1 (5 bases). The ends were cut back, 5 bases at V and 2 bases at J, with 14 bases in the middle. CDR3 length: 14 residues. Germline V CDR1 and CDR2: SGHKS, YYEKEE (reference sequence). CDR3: CASRSWQGPYEQYF. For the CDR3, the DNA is TGTGCCAGCAGATCCTGGCAGGGCCCCTACGAGCAGTACTTC.

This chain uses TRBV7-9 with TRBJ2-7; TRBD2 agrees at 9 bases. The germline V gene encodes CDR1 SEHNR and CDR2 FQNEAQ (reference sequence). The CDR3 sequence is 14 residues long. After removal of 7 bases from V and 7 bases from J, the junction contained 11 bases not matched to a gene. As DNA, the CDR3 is TGTGCCAGCACCCACGAACTAGCGGGTAATGAGCAGTACTTC. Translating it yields CASTHELAGNEQYF.

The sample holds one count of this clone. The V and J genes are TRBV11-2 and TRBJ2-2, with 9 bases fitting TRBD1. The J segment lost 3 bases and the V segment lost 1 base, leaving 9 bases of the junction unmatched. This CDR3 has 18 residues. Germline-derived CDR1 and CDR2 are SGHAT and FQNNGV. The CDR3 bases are TGTGCCAGCAGCTTAGTCTTATCGGGACAGGGATACACCGGGGAGCTGTTTTTT. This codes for CASSLVLSGQGYTGELFF.